Listed below are T cell receptor beta chains from one sample, sequenced in a study of control samples from healthy donors and cancer patients. TCRdb's copy holds only in-frame clones and misses some; the assay was immunoSEQ multiplex PCR. The sample records around 100,000 clones, about nine tenths being singletons. Input material: blood. The receptors were gathered from a woman under 30 in good health. Both conserved end residues are part of each CDR3. A D gene is named only where the DNA matches it firmly. Clone size is stated in some rows and not others, as once, few, many or a class when expanded.

TRBJ2-1 | . | TRBV2 | once | CASTIGYLNEQFF | TGTGCCAGCACCATAGGGTATTTAAATGAGCAGTTCTTC
TRBJ1-1 | . | TRBV19 | . | CASHLHKGTEAFF | TGTGCCAGTCACCTTCACAAGGGCACTGAAGCTTTCTTT
TRBJ1-1 | . | TRBV6-5 | . | CASSLRGVNTEAFF | TGTGCCAGCAGCCTAAGGGGAGTGAACACTGAAGCTTTCTTT
TRBJ1-1 | . | TRBV7-9 | few | CASSLIFSTEAFF | TGTGCCAGCAGCTTAATTTTCTCCACTGAAGCTTTCTTT
TRBJ1-1 | . | TRBV27 | . | CASTWGSEAFF | TGTGCCAGCACTTGGGGGTCTGAAGCTTTCTTT
TRBJ1-2 | TRBD1 | TRBV19 | . | CASSPGQGGYGYTF | TGTGCCAGTAGTCCGGGACAGGGCGGCTATGGCTACACCTTC
TRBJ1-6 | . | TRBV5-1 | . | CASSLSSRQSSYNSPLHF | TGCGCCAGCAGCTTGTCATCCCGACAGAGCTCCTATAATTCACCCCTCCACTTT
TRBJ2-7 | . | TRBV19 | . | CASTEQGPPPFFYEQYF | TGTGCCAGTACTGAACAGGGACCCCCTCCCTTTTTCTACGAGCAGTACTTC
TRBJ2-3 | TRBD2 | TRBV5-1 | . | CASSLSLAGDTDTQYF | TGCGCCAGCAGCTTGTCACTAGCGGGGGACACAGATACGCAGTATTTT
TRBJ1-2 | TRBD1 | TRBV3-1/TRBV3-2 | . | CASRKGAGANYGYTF | TGTGCCAGCAGGAAGGGGGCAGGGGCTAACTATGGCTACACCTTC
TRBJ1-6 | . | TRBV20-1 | few | CSASDSQGFSPLHF | TGCAGTGCTAGTGACAGTCAGGGGTTTTCACCCCTCCACTTT
TRBJ1-3 | TRBD1 | TRBV19 | . | CASSNRATGTGIGNTIYF | TGTGCCAGTAGTAATAGGGCCACCGGGACAGGGATCGGAAACACCATATATTTT
TRBJ1-6 | . | TRBV24-1 | . | CATSDRNNSPLHF | TGTGCCACCAGTGACCGGAATAATTCACCCCTCCACTTT
TRBJ2-1 | . | TRBV11-3 | . | CASSYGATVNNEQFF | TGTGCCAGCAGCTACGGGGCTACGGTTAACAATGAGCAGTTCTTC
TRBJ1-1 | TRBD1 | TRBV27 | . | CASSLATGVIMAEAFF | TGTGCCAGCAGTTTAGCTACAGGGGTAATTATGGCTGAAGCTTTCTTT
TRBJ2-3 | . | TRBV21-1 | . | CASSKSVGTVCTDTQYF | TGTGCCAGCAGCAAAAGTGTAGGGACAGTATGCACAGATACGCAGTATTTT
TRBJ1-1 | TRBD1 | TRBV28 | . | CASTRTGAGPEAFF | TGTGCCAGCACCCGGACAGGGGCCGGCCCTGAAGCTTTCTTT
TRBJ2-4 | . | TRBV27 | . | CASSLVWGELNKNIQYF | TGTGCCAGCAGTTTGGTCTGGGGGGAGTTGAACAAAAACATTCAGTACTTC
TRBJ2-1 | . | TRBV13 | . | CASSPAGLYNEQFF | TGTGCCAGCAGCCCAGCGGGCCTATACAATGAGCAGTTCTTC
TRBJ1-1 | . | TRBV12-5 | . | CASGSPGGLDTEAFF | TGTGCTAGTGGTTCCCCTGGGGGATTGGACACTGAAGCTTTCTTT
TRBJ1-2 | . | TRBV2 | . | CASSERGSDYGYTF | TGTGCCAGCAGTGAGAGGGGGTCCGACTATGGCTACACCTTC
TRBJ1-6 | TRBD1 | TRBV15 | . | CATRKTGVRSPLHF | TGTGCCACCAGAAAAACAGGGGTGAGGTCACCCCTCCACTTT
TRBJ1-5 | TRBD1 | TRBV27 | . | CASSARTGSLSNQPQHF | TGTGCCAGCAGTGCCAGGACAGGCTCCCTTAGCAATCAGCCCCAGCATTTT
TRBJ1-4 | . | TRBV9 | . | CASSVDQGHEKLFF | TGTGCCAGCAGCGTAGACCAGGGTCATGAAAAACTGTTTTTT
TRBJ2-2 | TRBD1 | TRBV9 | . | CASSPRQGNTGELFF | TGTGCCAGCAGCCCTCGACAGGGAAACACCGGGGAGCTGTTTTTT
TRBJ2-2 | . | TRBV6-1 | . | CASSVFSGRSNTGELFF | TGTGCCAGCAGTGTATTTTCGGGACGGAGCAACACCGGGGAGCTGTTTTTT
TRBJ1-2 | . | TRBV25-1 | . | CASGGIYGYTF | TGTGCCAGCGGGGGAATCTATGGCTACACCTTC
TRBJ2-1 | . | TRBV24-1 | once | CATSGGQYSYNEQFF | TGTGCCACCAGTGGCGGACAGTACTCCTACAATGAGCAGTTCTTC
TRBJ2-7 | TRBD1 | TRBV7-6 | . | CASSIGTGDEQYF | TGTGCCAGCAGCATTGGGACAGGGGACGAGCAGTACTTC
TRBJ1-1 | TRBD1 | TRBV10-3 | . | CAINNKDRAPDTEAFF | TGTGCCATCAACAATAAAGACAGGGCCCCGGACACTGAAGCTTTCTTT
TRBJ1-1 | . | TRBV6-2/TRBV6-3 | . | CASSYSNLRRSEAFF | TGTGCCAGCAGTTACTCGAATTTGCGTCGCTCTGAAGCTTTCTTT
TRBJ2-1 | . | TRBV5-1 | few | CASSFGVASNEQFF | TGCGCCAGCAGCTTCGGGGTAGCGTCCAATGAGCAGTTCTTC
TRBJ2-7 | . | TRBV6-1 | once | CASSGARHYEQYF | TGTGCCAGCAGTGGAGCCAGACACTACGAGCAGTACTTC
TRBJ2-1 | . | TRBV7-2 | . | CASSLAVFRDEQFF | TGTGCCAGCAGCTTAGCGGTTTTTCGAGATGAGCAGTTCTTC
TRBJ1-3 | . | TRBV2 | . | CASIEGRGNTIYF | TGTGCCAGCATAGAGGGGAGGGGAAACACCATATATTTT
TRBJ2-5 | TRBD2 | TRBV7-2 | . | CASSSPWGGEDQETQYF | TGTGCCAGCAGCTCCCCTTGGGGGGGGGAGGACCAAGAGACCCAGTACTTC
TRBJ1-2 | TRBD1 | TRBV11-2 | . | CASSPRTGGYTF | TGTGCCAGCAGCCCCCGGACAGGGGGCTACACCTTC
TRBJ1-2 | . | TRBV5-1 | . | CATARGSGEGYTF | TGCGCCACTGCCCGAGGCTCAGGGGAGGGCTACACCTTC
TRBJ2-3 | . | TRBV4-1 | . | CASSQDGFRTLADTQYF | TGCGCCAGCAGCCAAGACGGATTCCGGACCTTGGCAGATACGCAGTATTTT
TRBJ1-5 | . | TRBV5-4 | . | CASSFGTKQPQHF | TGTGCCAGCAGCTTCGGGACAAAGCAGCCCCAGCATTTT
TRBJ1-3 | . | TRBV5-6 | . | CASSLSPGGNTIYF | TGTGCCAGCAGCTTGAGTCCGGGAGGAAACACCATATATTTT